These 32 T cell receptor beta chains were all obtained from the same sample, sequenced in a study of low-dose radiotherapy and immunotherapy resistance in tumors. TRAV- and TRBV-specific primers primed first-strand cDNA, covering alpha and beta chains. TCRs underwent about 20 PCR cycles of amplification with a constant-region primer and V-primer adapter. TCRdb redid the calling of the reads with MiXCR, one entry per CDR3 protein. The data contain about 7,300 distinct CDR3 sequences, 75% to 85% of them singletons. These receptors were taken from a human donor with advanced metastatic prostate, ovarian, gallbladder or colorectal cancer (not recorded which). This table probably holds off-target reads from a library built for another chain.

The chain combines TRBV29-1 with TRBJ2-7; 8 nucleotides line up with TRBD2. The CDR3 loop spans 16 amino acids. CDR1 and CDR2 from the germline V gene are SQVTM and ANQGSEA. The trim removed 3 bases at V and 1 base at J, leaving 11 bases unmatched. The CDR3 region is CSVEGLVEGRSYEQYF. In nucleotides, the CDR3 is TGCAGCGTTGAGGGACTAGTAGAGGGGCGGTCCTACGAGCAGTACTTC.

The rearrangement links TRBV28 to TRBJ2-5; D might be TRBD2 (6 bases). The germline CDR1 and CDR2 sequences are MDHEN and SYDVKM. Between the trimmed V and J ends, which lost 2 bases and 5 bases, there was a span of 12 bases. The CDR3 runs 14 residues. CDR3 amino acids: CASSLGGTGETQYF. DNA for the CDR3: TGTGCCAGCAGTTTAGGCGGGACGGGGGAGACCCAGTACTTC.

This clonotype was recorded a few times. The chain employs TRBV5-1 and TRBJ2-7; D perhaps matches TRBD1 (6 bases). CDR1 is SGHRS, CDR2 YFSETQ, per germline. The CDR3 runs to 14 residues. V shed 6 bases and J shed 2 bases, with 15 bases lying between them. The CDR3 DNA reads as TGCGCCAGCACCCGTGACGGACAGACCTACGAGCAGTACTTC. This gives the protein CASTRDGQTYEQYF.

The chain combines TRBV29-1 with TRBJ2-3; D is undetermined. Germline CDR1 SQVTM, CDR2 ANQGSEA. The CDR3 consists of 13 residues. The V and J ends lost 4 bases and 3 bases respectively, with 11 bases between them. The CDR3 sequence is CSVVWAGTDTQYF. The CDR3 nucleotides read TGCAGCGTTGTCTGGGCTGGGACAGATACGCAGTATTTT.

This clonotype was seen just once. J is TRBJ1-5 and V is TRBV20-1; tentatively, D is TRBD1 (6 bases). This CDR3 comprises 15 residues. Trimming took 6 bases from V and 10 from J, leaving 25 bases between them. The germline gives CDR1 DFQATT, CDR2 SNEGSKA (reference sequence). The CDR3 region has the DNA TGCAGTGCCTCTACCCTACAGGGAGAGGATGGTCCCCAGCATTTT. Translating gives CSASTLQGEDGPQHF.

The CDR3 protein is CASSFGAEQYF. The CDR3 DNA is TGTGCCAGCAGTTTCGGGGCCGAGCAGTACTTC. This chain connects TRBV12-3 or TRBV12-4 to TRBJ2-7; D possibly uses TRBD1 or TRBD2 (5 bases each). CDR3 length: 11 amino acids. V was cut by 3 bases and J by 6 bases, with 6 bases left in between.

The V gene is TRBV7-2, the J gene TRBJ2-6, with unresolved D. The germline V and J ends were trimmed by 0 bases and 2 bases, with 5 bases remaining between them. CDR1 is SGHTA, CDR2 FQGNSA, per germline. The length of the CDR3 is 15 residues. Here the CDR3 reads CASSLASAGANVLTF. CDR3 DNA sequence: TGTGCCAGCAGCTTAGCTAGTGCTGGGGCCAACGTCCTGACTTTC.

This clonotype showed up just once. This chain uses TRBV24-1 with TRBJ2-5; TRBD1 agrees at 7 bases. CDR1 is KGHDR, CDR2 SFDVKD, per germline. Germline trimming cut 4 bases from V and 3 bases from J; bases unmatched to any gene: 4. The CDR3 length is 14 residues. CDR3 DNA sequence: TGTGCCACCAGTGACGCTACAGGGGAAGAGACCCAGTACTTC. It specifies CATSDATGEETQYF.

The table lists this clonotype with a few counts. J is TRBJ2-7 and V is TRBV6-1; a weak D match, TRBD1 (6 bases). With 6 bases removed from V and 1 base from J, the gap between germline ends came to 19 bases. Germline V gene data show CDR1 as MNHNS and CDR2 as SASEGT. The CDR3 extends over 16 amino acids. CDR3 in DNA: TGTGCCAGCAGAGAAAGGATGGGGACATTTTCCTACGAGCAGTACTTC. It is translated as CASRERMGTFSYEQYF.

The V gene is TRBV2, the J gene TRBJ1-4, with D possibly matching TRBD1 (5 bases). This CDR3 contains 15 residues. The germline CDR1 and CDR2 sequences are SNHLY and FYNNEI. V dropped 1 base and J dropped 1 base, with 7 bases sitting between them. The CDR3 nucleotides are TGTGCCAGCAGTGAAGACGGGGGAACTAATGAAAAACTGTTTTTT. This encodes CASSEDGGTNEKLFF.

V and J are TRBV13 and TRBJ1-1; D perhaps matches TRBD1 (6 bases). The V end was cut by 1 base, the J end by 0 bases, with 15 bases between. The CDR3 runs to 17 residues. The germline CDR1 and CDR2 sequences are PRHDT and FYEKMQ (reference sequence). The CDR3 sequence is CASSLDGGLGMNTEAFF. CDR3 nucleotide sequence: TGTGCCAGCAGCTTAGACGGGGGGCTGGGGATGAACACTGAAGCTTTCTTT.

J is TRBJ2-2 and V is TRBV5-1, with TRBD1 matching 7 bases. V lost 0 bases, J lost 2 bases, and 7 bases stayed unmatched. This CDR3 comprises 17 residues. Per germline, CDR1 SGHRS and CDR2 YFSETQ. CDR3 region: CASSLAPDRINTGELFF. Here the CDR3 DNA reads TGCGCCAGCAGCTTGGCGCCGGACAGGATAAACACCGGGGAGCTGTTTTTT.

The V gene is TRBV2, the J gene TRBJ2-7, with a possible D match to TRBD1 (6 bases). The CDR3 is made up of 14 amino acids. Germline CDR1 SNHLY, CDR2 FYNNEI. In nucleotides, the CDR3 is TGTGCTCAGCAGGCCGAGGGGGTGCCCTACGAGCAGTACTTC. It codes for CAQQAEGVPYEQYF.

This clonotype was seen just once. The rearrangement joins TRBV5-1 to TRBJ2-5, with D unresolved. This CDR3 is built from 13 residues. The V and J ends lost 2 bases and 1 base respectively, with 6 bases between them. Germline assignment: CDR1 SGHRS and CDR2 YFSETQ. The DNA of the CDR3 is TGCGCCAGCAGCTTTTTGCCCCAAGAGACCCAGTACTTC. This encodes CASSFLPQETQYF. The full variable domain, its missing parts supplied by reference TRBV5-1 and TRBJ2-5, is KAGVTQTPRYLIKTRGQQVTLSCSPISGHRSVSWYQQTPGQGLQFLFEYFSETQRNKGNFPGRFSGRQFSNSRSEMNVSTLELGDSALYLCASSFLPQETQYFGPGTRLLVL.

The chain has TRBV29-1 and TRBJ2-7; no firm D call. Germline V gene lookup returns CDR1 SQVTM and CDR2 ANQGSEA. The CDR3 runs 11 residues. V was shortened by 4 bases and J by 3 bases, with 7 bases between the two germline ends. CDR3 coding DNA: TGCAGCGTTGGCTTCAGCTACGAGCAGTACTTC. Translation: CSVGFSYEQYF.

The chain is built from TRBV3-1 and TRBJ2-7; D not resolved. This CDR3 has 14 residues. Germline assignment: CDR1 LGHDT and CDR2 YNNKEL (reference sequence). V was clipped by 1 base and J by 1 base, with 8 bases between them. As DNA, the CDR3 is TGTGCCAGCAGCCAAGCTCGGCAGTCCTACGAGCAGTACTTC. It is translated as CASSQARQSYEQYF.

Here the CDR3 DNA reads TGTGCCAGCAGTGTCAGCATGGTACATGAGCAGTTCTTC. Translation gives CASSVSMVHEQFF. This chain joins TRBV2 and TRBJ2-1; D unclear. V shed 4 bases and J shed 8 bases, with 12 bases lying between them. The CDR3 is 13 amino acids. Germline loops: CDR1 SNHLY, CDR2 FYNNEI.

The chain employs TRBV12-3 or TRBV12-4 and TRBJ2-7; TRBD2 aligns across 7 bases. The CDR3 contains 13 residues. V dropped 6 bases and J dropped 4; count of bases not matched to a gene: 6. CDR3 in amino acids: CASSSGDLYEQYF. CDR3 nucleotides: TGTGCCAGCAGCAGCGGGGACCTATACGAGCAGTACTTC.

The rearrangement links TRBV4-1 to TRBJ2-1, with 9 positions matching TRBD2. V gave up 4 bases and J gave up 6 bases; unmatched junction bases: 10. In germline, CDR1 is MGHRA, CDR2 YSYEKL. CDR3 length: 16 amino acids. CDR3 bases: TGCGCCAGCAGCCCTCCACGGGCGGGGGGGCTCAATGAGCAGTTCTTC. Protein product: CASSPPRAGGLNEQFF.

The chain recombines TRBV26 with TRBJ2-7; the D call of TRBD1 is as the table states it, not checked on the DNA. TRBV26 constitutes a pseudogene. The CDR3 totals 14 residues. In DNA form, the CDR3 reads TGTGCCAGTTGGGACAGGGAAGGGGACCACGAGCAGTACTTC. Its protein is CASWDREGDHEQYF.

The V and J genes are TRBV2 and TRBJ2-7, with a weak D call TRBD2 (5 bases). Germline CDR1 and CDR2: SNHLY and FYNNEI. V lost 8 bases and J lost 1, with 9 bases in between. The CDR3 has 12 amino acids. The CDR3 region is CASVRESYEQYF. CDR3 bases: TGTGCCAGCGTGAGGGAATCCTACGAGCAGTACTTC.

The chain recombines TRBV14 with TRBJ2-1; D is unclear. The CDR3 spans 11 residues. V lost 4 bases and J lost 10, with 8 bases in between. The germline V gene encodes CDR1 SGHDN and CDR2 FVKESK. Written as DNA, the CDR3 is TGTGCCAGCAGCCTCGGGTCCGAGCAGTTCTTC. Translated: CASSLGSEQFF.

The chain carries TRBV11-1 and TRBJ2-1, with 13 bases aligning to TRBD2. Germline V gene sequence: CDR1 SGHAT, CDR2 FQDESV (reference sequence). Unmatched junction bases numbered 1, after V lost 4 bases and J lost 10 bases. CDR3 size: 13 residues. The CDR3 reads CASSSTSGGEQFF. CDR3 DNA: TGTGCCAGCAGCTCGACTAGCGGGGGGGAGCAGTTCTTC.

CDR3 region: CASSLAQGGTGELFF. CDR3 DNA: TGCGCCAGCAGCTTGGCACAGGGAGGAACCGGGGAGCTGTTTTTT. The rearrangement joins TRBV5-1 to TRBJ2-2; the D call may be TRBD1 or TRBD2 (6 bases each). The CDR3 consists of 15 residues. Trimming pared 0 bases from V and 5 bases from J, leaving 11 bases between. The germline CDR1 and CDR2 sequences are SGHRS and YFSETQ. The full variable domain, in which reference TRBV5-1 and TRBJ2-2 provide the parts outside the CDR3, is KAGVTQTPRYLIKTRGQQVTLSCSPISGHRSVSWYQQTPGQGLQFLFEYFSETQRNKGNFPGRFSGRQFSNSRSEMNVSTLELGDSALYLCASSLAQGGTGELFFGEGSRLTVL.

CDR3 bases: TGCAGTGCCCCCTTACGAGGCGGGAGCTCCTACAATGAGCAGTTCTTC. Encoded protein: CSAPLRGGSSYNEQFF. V and J are TRBV20-1 and TRBJ2-1; TRBD2 matches at 7 bases. The CDR3 consists of 16 residues. Germline CDR1 and CDR2: DFQATT and SNEGSKA (reference sequence). V lost 6 bases, J lost 0 bases, and 11 bases stayed unmatched.

The chain recombines TRBV11-2 with TRBJ2-1; 7 bases fit TRBD1. V trimming: 8 bases; J trimming: 5 bases; junction bases outside the gene matches: 6. CDR3 length equals 13 residues. CDR1 and CDR2 from the germline V gene are SGHAT and FQNNGV. The chain's CDR3 is CASGRDSNNEQFF. The CDR3 nucleotides are TGTGCCAGCGGTCGGGACAGTAACAATGAGCAGTTCTTC. Supplemented by reference TRBV11-2 and TRBJ2-1, the full variable domain reads EAGVAQSPRYKIIEKRQSVAFWCNPISGHATLYWYQQILGQGPKLLIQFQNNGVVDDSQLPKDRFSAERLKGVDSTLKIQPAKLEDSAVYLCASGRDSNNEQFFGPGTRLTVL.

This chain connects TRBV15 to TRBJ2-7; D is undetermined. V lost 0 bases and J lost 2, with 8 bases in between. This CDR3 is 14 amino acids long. Germline-derived CDR1 and CDR2 are LNHNV and YYDKDF (reference sequence). In nucleotides, the CDR3 is TGTGCCACCAGCAGAGAACCCGGACCCTACGAGCAGTACTTC. Translated, it gives CATSREPGPYEQYF. Full variable domain (outside the CDR3, taken from reference TRBV15 and TRBJ2-7): DAMVIQNPRYQVTQFGKPVTLSCSQTLNHNVMYWYQQKSSQAPKLLFHYYDKDFNNEADTPDNFQSRRPNTSFCFLDIRSPGLGDTAMYLCATSREPGPYEQYFGPGTRLTVT.

This clonotype came up a few times. The chain employs TRBV6-2 or TRBV6-3 and TRBJ2-7; the D call may be TRBD1 or TRBD2 (5 bases each). V lost 7 bases, J lost 0 bases, and 13 bases lay in between. The CDR3 runs to 14 residues. Germline V lookup: CDR1 MNHEY, CDR2 SVGEGT. In DNA form, the CDR3 reads TGTGCCAGCACCGAGGGACGGAGCTCCTACGAGCAGTACTTC. This encodes CASTEGRSSYEQYF.

A remark on this clonotype: One end of the junction is discordant with germline, which a read error may explain. The chain has TRBV12-3 or TRBV12-4 and TRBJ2-7, with TRBD2 matching over 10 bases. The CDR3 length is 15 residues. CDR3 residues: CASRLAGGPTYEQYF. The CDR3 DNA follows: TGTGCCAGCAGATTAGCGGGGGGACCCACCTACGAGCAGTACTTC.

The rearrangement uses TRBV19 and TRBJ1-5; D gene ambiguous. The V gene lost 7 bases and the J gene lost 0 bases, with 19 bases spanning the gap. The CDR3 is 17 amino acids. In germline, CDR1 is LNHDA, CDR2 SQIVND (reference sequence). The CDR3 DNA is TGTGCCAGTATGGCGGGATTTCAATCTTTTAGCAATCAGCCCCAGCATTTT. Protein sequence: CASMAGFQSFSNQPQHF. Using reference TRBV19 and TRBJ1-5 for the parts outside the CDR3, the full variable domain is DGGITQSPKYLFRKEGQNVTLSCEQNLNHDAMYWYRQDPGQGLRLIYYSQIVNDFQKGDIAEGYSVSREKKESFPLTVTSAQKNPTAFYLCASMAGFQSFSNQPQHFGDGTRLSIL.

J is TRBJ2-1 and V is TRBV20-1, with 11 bases identical to TRBD2. With 1 base clipped from V and 15 bases from J, the junction kept 14 bases outside the gene matches. Germline V gene data show CDR1 as DFQATT and CDR2 as SNEGSKA (reference sequence). This CDR3 spans 15 amino acids. CDR3 DNA sequence: TGCAGTGCTAGAGGCGAGGCTAGCGGGGGGCTACGGCCGTTCTTC. This gives the protein CSARGEASGGLRPFF.

The chain links TRBV12-3 or TRBV12-4 to TRBJ1-4, with D uncertain. Trimming left V 6 bases short and J 2 bases short, with 16 bases between. CDR3 size: 16 residues. This CDR3 reads CASRGTSRTTNEKLFF. The DNA of the CDR3 is TGTGCCAGCAGAGGCACTTCCCGAACTACTAATGAAAAACTGTTTTTT.